Below, 32 T cell receptor beta chains from the same sample are listed, as sequenced in a study of cytomegalovirus exposure and HLA in healthy donors. The PCR was carried out with 60 Vbeta primers and 13 Jbeta primers. Method: immunoSEQ multiplex PCR; TCRdb's copy keeps in-frame clones and lacks some. The sample lists some 180,000 clones, 80% occurring once. The source material was PBMCs. Receptor source: a woman in her thirties in good health and CMV-seronegative.

The chain joins TRBV7-2 to TRBJ1-2, with D uncertain. The V gene's germline CDR1 is SGHTA and CDR2 FQGNSA. V lost 4 bases to trimming and J lost 5 bases, with 17 bases between them. The CDR3 consists of 15 residues. CDR3 protein: CASSSPIQAGYGYTF. The CDR3 bases are TGTGCCAGCAGCTCCCCCATCCAAGCCGGTTATGGCTACACCTTC.

Points on this clone: The junction does not match germline at one end; this may be a read error. The chain is built from TRBV7-7 and TRBJ2-5, with 7 positions matching TRBD1. The CDR3 extends over 15 amino acids. CDR1 and CDR2 from the germline V gene are SSHAT and FNYEAQ (reference sequence). The CDR3 DNA is TGTGCTAGCAGCCCCAGCCGGGCAGGGGGAGAGACCCAGTACTTC. Protein product: CASSPSRAGGETQYF.

This clone was seen a handful of times. The chain joins TRBV19 to TRBJ1-1; D perhaps matches TRBD1 (6 bases). The CDR3 length is 17 residues. Germline CDR1 is LNHDA and CDR2 is SQIVND (reference sequence). V was cut by 10 bases and J by 5 bases, with 29 bases left in between. CDR3 bases: TGTGCCACGTTCTCGAAAACCTTACAGGGCCCGAGGACTGAAGCTTTCTTT. It codes for CATFSKTLQGPRTEAFF.

There are a few counts of this clone. This chain uses TRBV28 with TRBJ2-3, with 9 bases aligning to TRBD2. Trimming at V came to 6 bases and at J to 1 base, leaving 8 bases not matched to a gene. Looked up from germline, CDR1 is MDHEN and CDR2 is SYDVKM. The CDR3 runs to 16 residues. CDR3 in amino acids: CASSPSLAGGTDTQYF. The CDR3 region has the DNA TGTGCCAGCAGCCCATCACTAGCGGGTGGCACAGATACGCAGTATTTT.

V gene TRBV2 combines with J gene TRBJ1-1; tentative D call: TRBD1 (5 bases). The CDR3 consists of 15 residues. Deletions cut 3 bases from V and 3 bases from J, with 14 bases between. Per germline, CDR1 SNHLY and CDR2 FYNNEI. The CDR3 DNA reads as TGTGCCAGCAGTGATAGAGGAGGGGCTTACACTGAAGCTTTCTTT. Encoded protein: CASSDRGGAYTEAFF.

The J gene is TRBJ1-5, the V gene TRBV30; TRBD1 is a possible D gene (6 bases). CDR1 GTSNPN and CDR2 SVGIG come from the germline V gene (reference sequence). CDR3 length: 13 residues. Deletions cut 4 bases from V and 4 bases from J, with 11 bases between. The CDR3 DNA sequence: TGTGCCTGGAACAGGGTTAATAATCAGCCCCAGCATTTT. Protein: CAWNRVNNQPQHF.

A single count supports this clone. The rearrangement joins TRBV23-1 to TRBJ1-2; TRBD1 agrees at 8 bases. TRBV23-1 is an ORF; its function is uncertain. V lost 3 bases to trimming and J lost 6 bases; unmatched junction nucleotides: 3. The CDR3 loop spans 13 amino acids. The CDR3 loop is CASSQDREDGYTF. As DNA, the CDR3 is TGCGCCAGCAGTCAGGACAGGGAAGATGGCTACACCTTC.

V and J are TRBV30 and TRBJ1-2; D not resolved. This CDR3 region has 16 residues. V lost 2 bases and J 5 bases, leaving 21 bases between the germline ends. Germline lookup yields CDR1 GTSNPN and CDR2 SVGIG (reference sequence). Written as DNA, the CDR3 is TGTGCCTGGAGTCCCCCCGGGCAGGCGGGCATATATGGCTACACCTTC. Translating gives CAWSPPGQAGIYGYTF. The whole variable domain, filled in from reference TRBV30 and TRBJ1-2, reads SQTIHQWPATLVQPVGSPLSLECTVEGTSNPNLYWYRQAAGRGLQLLFYSVGIGQISSEVPQNLSASRPQDRQFILSSKKLLLSDSGFYLCAWSPPGQAGIYGYTFGSGTRLTVV.

This sequence joins TRBV5-1 and TRBJ2-1; 8 nucleotides match TRBD1. Per the germline V gene, CDR1 is SGHRS and CDR2 is YFSETQ. The CDR3 runs to 15 residues. Germline trimming cut 5 bases from V and 8 bases from J; bases unmatched to any gene: 12. CDR3 region: CASSSRTGSRYEQFF. The DNA for the CDR3 is TGCGCCAGCAGTTCTAGGACAGGGTCCCGGTATGAGCAGTTCTTC.

The chain couples TRBV19 to TRBJ1-6, with TRBD1 matching 8 bases. The CDR3 spans 14 residues. Trimming removed 7 bases from V and 8 bases from J; junction bases left unmatched: 7. CDR1 is LNHDA, CDR2 SQIVND, per germline (reference sequence). CDR3 loop: CASTPDRGDSPLHF. The CDR3, as DNA: TGTGCCAGTACCCCAGACAGGGGAGATTCACCCCTCCACTTT.

The chain employs TRBV7-3 and TRBJ1-1; 8 bases fit TRBD1. This CDR3 has 14 residues. Looked up from germline, CDR1 is SGHTA and CDR2 is FQGTGA. V lost 5 bases, J lost 5 bases, and 7 bases stayed unmatched. The chain's CDR3 is CASSPQGAGTEAFF. CDR3 nucleotide sequence: TGTGCCAGCAGCCCCCAGGGGGCCGGGACTGAAGCTTTCTTT.

The rearrangement joins TRBV4-2 to TRBJ1-5; the match to TRBD1 covers 8 bases. The trim removed 0 bases at V and 7 bases at J, leaving 11 bases unmatched. The V gene's germline CDR1 is LGHNA and CDR2 YNFKEQ. The CDR3 runs 17 residues. For the CDR3, the DNA is TGTGCCAGCAGCCAAGACTGGGACAGGCTTGGACGGCAGCCCCAGCATTTT. Amino acids: CASSQDWDRLGRQPQHF.

In DNA form, the CDR3 reads TGTGCCAGCAGCTTGGTTGGTTCACGGGGTAGGGATCCCGGGGAGCTGTTTTTT. This sequence encodes CASSLVGSRGRDPGELFF. The chain has TRBV5-6 and TRBJ2-2; tentative D call: TRBD2 (5 bases). The V end lost 0 bases, the J end lost 6 bases, and 21 bases lay between the germline ends. The CDR3 runs 18 residues. The germline gives CDR1 SGHDT, CDR2 YYEEEE.

The J gene is TRBJ1-2, the V gene TRBV28, with D unclear. The V end was cut by 1 base, the J end by 8 bases, with 11 bases between. The CDR3 extends over 13 amino acids. Germline V gene sequence: CDR1 MDHEN, CDR2 SYDVKM. CDR3 amino acids: CASSLLVGGGYTF. The CDR3 coding sequence is TGTGCCAGCAGTTTATTGGTGGGAGGCGGCTACACCTTC.

The CDR3 region is CASSPVGVSGGRETQYF. In nucleotides, the CDR3 is TGTGCCAGCAGCCCCGTAGGGGTTAGCGGGGGAAGGGAGACCCAGTACTTC. The chain has TRBV7-2 and TRBJ2-5; 9 bases map to TRBD2. With V trimmed by 5 bases and J by 5 bases, 15 bases remained unmatched. Germline loops: CDR1 SGHTA, CDR2 FQGNSA. The CDR3 consists of 17 residues.

The chain employs TRBV5-1 and TRBJ1-1, with 7 bases identical to TRBD1. Germline values: CDR1 SGHRS, CDR2 YFSETQ. The CDR3 is made up of 15 amino acids. V trimming: 3 bases; J trimming: 4 bases; junction bases outside the gene matches: 9. This CDR3 reads CASSWGTVGGTEAFF. DNA of the CDR3: TGCGCCAGCAGCTGGGGGACAGTCGGGGGCACTGAAGCTTTCTTT.

The V call is TRBV5-1, the J call TRBJ1-5, with 8 bases lining up with TRBD1. After removal of 0 bases from V and 10 bases from J, the junction contained 12 bases not matched to a gene. Germline lookup yields CDR1 SGHRS and CDR2 YFSETQ. There are 16 residues in the CDR3. CDR3 DNA sequence: TGCGCCAGCAGCTTGGGTCCACAGGACAGGGAAGGACCCCAGCATTTT. The encoded protein is CASSLGPQDREGPQHF.

This clone was picked up a small number of times. The chain employs TRBV5-4 and TRBJ2-2; weak D call: TRBD1 (6 bases). Per the germline V gene, CDR1 is SGHNT and CDR2 is YYREEE (reference sequence). CDR3 length equals 13 residues. Trimming took off 4 bases at V and 5 bases at J, with 9 bases between the two ends. As DNA, the CDR3 is TGTGCCAGCAGCGCCAGGGGAACCGGGGAGCTGTTTTTT. Encoded protein: CASSARGTGELFF.

The rearrangement links TRBV9 to TRBJ2-5; weak D call: TRBD1 (5 bases). The CDR3 spans 16 residues. V was cut by 1 base and J by 1 base, with 14 bases left in between. Per germline, CDR1 SGDLS and CDR2 YYNGEE. The CDR3 DNA sequence: TGTGCCAGCAGCGTATCTACCAGGGTGATCCAAGAGACCCAGTACTTC. Translation: CASSVSTRVIQETQYF.

The chain employs TRBV6-5 and TRBJ1-5, with a possible D match to TRBD1 (5 bases). This CDR3 has 15 residues. V was clipped by 2 bases and J by 2 bases, with 10 bases between them. Germline CDR1 is MNHEY and CDR2 is SVGAGI. CDR3 nucleotides: TGTGCCAGCAGTTACGGTGGCAGGGGCAATCAGCCCCAGCATTTT. It is translated as CASSYGGRGNQPQHF.

The J gene is TRBJ1-1, the V gene TRBV27; a weak D match, TRBD1 (6 bases). Trimming cost V 5 bases and J 5 bases, with 15 bases left between them. The CDR3 sequence is 14 residues long. The V gene's germline CDR1 is MNHEY and CDR2 SMNVEV (reference sequence). The CDR3 nucleotides read TGTGCCAGCAGTCCGAGGGGGACGGGGACTGAAGCTTTCTTT. It is translated as CASSPRGTGTEAFF.

This chain connects TRBV4-2 to TRBJ2-2; 11 nucleotides line up with TRBD2. The trim removed 0 bases at V and 0 bases at J, leaving 3 bases unmatched. Germline V gene lookup returns CDR1 LGHNA and CDR2 YNFKEQ. This CDR3 contains 18 residues. This chain's CDR3 is CASSQDSTSGANTGELFF. The DNA for the CDR3 is TGTGCCAGCAGCCAAGATTCGACTAGCGGGGCGAACACCGGGGAGCTGTTTTTT.

This clone has just a few counts. The chain has TRBV2 and TRBJ2-7; perhaps TRBD1 as D (5 bases). V was pared by 1 base and J by 2 bases, with 9 bases between. Looked up from germline, CDR1 is SNHLY and CDR2 is FYNNEI. CDR3 length: 14 residues. The CDR3 reads CASSEDSGPYEQYF. CDR3 DNA: TGTGCCAGCAGTGAAGATTCAGGGCCCTACGAGCAGTACTTC.

The chain uses TRBV7-9 and TRBJ2-2, with TRBD2 matching 8 bases. This CDR3 has 17 amino acids. Per germline, CDR1 SEHNR and CDR2 FQNEAQ (reference sequence). V shed 7 bases and J 1 base; nucleotides not matched to a gene: 11. The CDR3 reads CASTSSGGIGNTGELFF. CDR3 bases: TGTGCCAGCACCTCCTCGGGGGGGATCGGGAACACCGGGGAGCTGTTTTTT.

The chain has TRBV10-3 and TRBJ2-6, with TRBD1 identical over 8 bases. Trimming at V came to 7 bases and at J to 2 bases, leaving 7 bases not matched to a gene. This CDR3 is 16 amino acids long. Per germline, CDR1 ENHRY and CDR2 SYGVKD. CDR3 residues: CAIKDPRGPGANVLTF. CDR3 DNA sequence: TGTGCCATCAAGGACCCCAGGGGGCCTGGGGCCAACGTCCTGACTTTC.

The chain combines TRBV30 with TRBJ1-2; D might be TRBD1 (5 bases). Germline V gene sequence: CDR1 GTSNPN, CDR2 SVGIG (reference sequence). V lost 4 bases and J 2 bases, leaving 8 bases between the germline ends. This CDR3 is 12 amino acids long. CDR3 amino acids: CAWTGVNYGYTF. DNA for the CDR3: TGTGCCTGGACGGGGGTGAACTATGGCTACACCTTC.

The chain recombines TRBV5-1 with TRBJ1-2, with no clear D. The CDR3 is 12 residues long. Per germline, CDR1 SGHRS and CDR2 YFSETQ. Trimming left V 0 bases short and J 6 bases short, with 6 bases between. CDR3 residues: CASSLGHDGYTF. The DNA for the CDR3 is TGCGCCAGCAGCTTGGGGCATGATGGCTACACCTTC.

The chain carries TRBV5-1 and TRBJ2-7; 16 bases map to TRBD2. The CDR3 sequence is 18 residues long. Looked up from germline, CDR1 is SGHRS and CDR2 is YFSETQ. Trimming at V came to 4 bases and at J to 6 bases, leaving 13 bases not matched to a gene. Here the CDR3 DNA reads TGCGCCAGCAGCGCGGGACTAGCGGGGGGGCCGTTACATGGCGAGCAGTACTTC. Its translation: CASSAGLAGGPLHGEQYF.

The rearrangement joins TRBV25-1 to TRBJ1-1; 8 bases match TRBD1. The CDR3 has 13 amino acids. The V gene end was trimmed by 4 bases and the J gene end by 6 bases; junction bases not matched to a gene: 4. Germline V CDR1 and CDR2: MGHDK, SYGVNS. The CDR3 protein is CASSARQGSEAFF. The CDR3 DNA reads TGTGCCAGCAGTGCGAGACAGGGGTCTGAAGCTTTCTTT.

The chain recombines TRBV5-6 with TRBJ2-7; D gene uncertain. The CDR3 covers 14 residues. V was trimmed by 0 bases and J by 0 bases, leaving 7 bases between them. Germline CDR1 reads SGHDT; CDR2 reads YYEEEE. CDR3 coding DNA: TGTGCCAGCAGCTTGGGCGTCGACTCCTACGAGCAGTACTTC. Amino acid sequence: CASSLGVDSYEQYF. Drawing the rest from reference TRBV5-6 and TRBJ2-7, the complete variable domain is DAGVTQSPTHLIKTRGQQVTLRCSPKSGHDTVSWYQQALGQGPQFIFQYYEEEERQRGNFPDRFSGHQFPNYSSELNVNALLLGDSALYLCASSLGVDSYEQYFGPGTRLTVT.

For the CDR3, the DNA is TGCGCCAGCAGCGCCAGGGGGCCGAACACTGAAGCTTTCTTT. Protein: CASSARGPNTEAFF. The chain recombines TRBV5-1 with TRBJ1-1; 8 nucleotides match TRBD1. V was clipped by 4 bases and J by 1 base; unmatched bases: 3. The CDR3 contains 14 residues. CDR1 and CDR2 from the germline V gene are SGHRS and YFSETQ.

To note about this clone: The limits of the CDR3 on the DNA are not certain, so only TCRdb's listed CDR3 is given. The chain couples TRBV2 to TRBJ2-1; the table assigns TRBD2, which was not confirmed against the DNA. Germline-derived CDR1 and CDR2 are SNHLY and FYNNEI. The length of the CDR3 is 14 amino acids, counting both ends. The CDR3 loop is CASSDVAGGAYLFF.